This T cell receptor (beta chain) was observed in a study of blood T cell repertoires in COVID-19. Across the study: Whether acute or convalescent, the COVID-19 samples came from the United States, Italy and Spain. PBMCs, B-cell-depleted T cells, or T cells provided the cDNA or gDNA that made up the material.

As originally analysed: Scientists estimated how many nucleated cells there were by amplifying reference gene primers. Clones were read by immunoSEQ multiplex PCR, and TCRdb kept only the in-frame ones, dropping some. V, J and clone size were drawn from that table, and D and trimming were deduced from the DNA. The table includes about 240,000 clones, more than 75% detected once. The sequence derives from a woman aged 55-70 years with active or convalescent COVID-19. The specimen was peripheral blood.

The CDR3 DNA reads as TGTGCCAGCTCACCGATATGGCAGGAGAACACCGGGGAGCTGTTTTTT. Translated, it gives CASSPIWQENTGELFF. This chain connects TRBV18 to TRBJ2-2; D is unclear. Trimming took 3 bases from V and 1 from J, leaving 12 bases between them. CDR1 and CDR2 from the germline V gene are KGHSH and LQKENI. CDR3 length: 16 amino acids.